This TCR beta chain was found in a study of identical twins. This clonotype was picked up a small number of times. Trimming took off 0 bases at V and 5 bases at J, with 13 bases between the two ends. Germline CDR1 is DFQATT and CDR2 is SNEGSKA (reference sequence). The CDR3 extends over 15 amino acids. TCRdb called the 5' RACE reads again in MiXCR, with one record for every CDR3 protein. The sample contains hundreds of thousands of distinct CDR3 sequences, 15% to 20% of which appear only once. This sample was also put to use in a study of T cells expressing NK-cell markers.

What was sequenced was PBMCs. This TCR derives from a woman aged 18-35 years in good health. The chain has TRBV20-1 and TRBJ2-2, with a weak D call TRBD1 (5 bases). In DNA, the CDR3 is TGCAGTGCTAGAGATCCGCAGGGATGGACCGGGGAGCTGTTTTTT. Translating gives CSARDPQGWTGELFF.